The present T cell receptor (beta chain) was sequenced within a study of blood T cells in healthy people across ages. A J-beta primer mix and a sample-barcoded 5' primer were used in a second PCR of about 7 to 12 cycles. Every cDNA molecule carried a tag from a template-switch adaptor bearing 12 random nucleotides. TCRdb reanalysed the 5' RACE reads using MiXCR and keeps one entry per CDR3 protein. The data contain about 900,000 distinct CDR3 sequences, around 68% of them singletons. About this clonotype: The antigen is unknown. The junction departs from germline at one end; a sequencing error may be responsible.

Germline lookup yields CDR1 DFQATT and CDR2 SNEGSKA (reference sequence). This CDR3 has 16 amino acids. General study findings and limits: Unsorted PBMC material precluded a definitive naive versus antigen-experienced comparison.

Sequencing used blood. The origin of this receptor is a man aged 25 to 40 in good health. The chain joins TRBV20-1 to TRBJ1-4; 9 nucleotides match TRBD1. CDR3 residues: CSATDRGGTTNEELFF. The DNA of the CDR3 is TGCAGTGCTACGGACAGGGGAGGGACAACTAATGAAGAACTGTTTTTT.